The rows below give T cell receptor beta chains drawn from one sample of a study of T cells after yellow fever vaccination. MiXCR was run by TCRdb on the 5' RACE reads, yielding one entry per CDR3 protein. The sample has under 700,000 distinct CDR3 sequences; about 17% are singletons. The sequencing here drew on PBMCs, taken 5 days after the first yellow fever vaccination. The receptor set was obtained from a man aged 18-30 years who received the YFV17D yellow fever vaccine. CDR3s include the opening cysteine and the closing phenylalanine or tryptophan.

cdr3_length: 14
v_call: TRBV7-2
j_call: TRBJ1-2
cdr3_aa: CASSTLQGSYGYTF

cdr3_length: 15
v_call: TRBV18
j_call: TRBJ1-1
cdr3_aa: CASSPLGGLNTEAFF

cdr3_length: 15
v_call: TRBV5-4
j_call: TRBJ2-1
cdr3_aa: CASSLYSLWGDEQFF

cdr3_length: 14
v_call: TRBV7-8
j_call: TRBJ2-5
cdr3_aa: CASSFQTKRTTQYF

cdr3_length: 15
v_call: TRBV4-2
j_call: TRBJ2-1
cdr3_aa: CASSQLRGDYNEQFF

cdr3_length: 14
v_call: TRBV18
j_call: TRBJ2-1
cdr3_aa: CASSPLAGNSEQFF

cdr3_length: 14
v_call: TRBV15
j_call: TRBJ2-1
cdr3_aa: CATSRDGALIEQFF

cdr3_length: 15
v_call: TRBV4-2
j_call: TRBJ2-5
cdr3_aa: CASSQEDYHQETQYF

cdr3_length: 16
v_call: TRBV7-2
j_call: TRBJ2-1
cdr3_aa: CASSLSGSGANNEQFF

cdr3_length: 13
v_call: TRBV6-2/TRBV6-3
j_call: TRBJ2-3
cdr3_aa: CAIKTDGTDTQYF

cdr3_length: 14
v_call: TRBV29-1
j_call: TRBJ1-1
cdr3_aa: CSVDVTGMNTEAFF

cdr3_length: 14
v_call: TRBV20-1
j_call: TRBJ2-7
cdr3_aa: CSAVAGTGSDEQYF

cdr3_length: 14
v_call: TRBV10-3
j_call: TRBJ1-6
cdr3_aa: CAISASGNNSPLHF

cdr3_length: 16
v_call: TRBV4-3
j_call: TRBJ2-1
cdr3_aa: CASSPAGGGTYNEQFF

cdr3_length: 14
v_call: TRBV20-1
j_call: TRBJ1-6
cdr3_aa: CSALDRAYNSPLHF

cdr3_length: 19
v_call: TRBV6-2/TRBV6-3
j_call: TRBJ2-1
cdr3_aa: CASSYSGPSGPSSYNEQFF

cdr3_length: 19
v_call: TRBV9
j_call: TRBJ2-4
cdr3_aa: CASSVQKGQVPLAKNIQYF

cdr3_length: 16
v_call: TRBV11-2
j_call: TRBJ1-5
cdr3_aa: CASSLETGNYNQPQHF

cdr3_length: 13
v_call: TRBV7-6
j_call: TRBJ1-1
cdr3_aa: CASSLAGRSEAFF

cdr3_length: 15
v_call: TRBV7-2
j_call: TRBJ2-3
cdr3_aa: CASSPRLAGVNTQYF

cdr3_length: 11
v_call: TRBV7-9
j_call: TRBJ1-1
cdr3_aa: CASSSSDEAFF

cdr3_length: 15
v_call: TRBV12-3/TRBV12-4
j_call: TRBJ2-4
cdr3_aa: CASSEGGIAKNIQYF

cdr3_length: 15
v_call: TRBV4-1
j_call: TRBJ2-2
cdr3_aa: CASSQVGKGTGELFF

cdr3_length: 15
v_call: TRBV12-3/TRBV12-4
j_call: TRBJ2-1
cdr3_aa: CASSLGWRGNNEQFF

cdr3_length: 16
v_call: TRBV10-3
j_call: TRBJ1-5
cdr3_aa: CAISESGGRLNQPQHF

cdr3_length: 15
v_call: TRBV2
j_call: TRBJ1-6
cdr3_aa: CASTGESSYNSPLHF

cdr3_length: 14
v_call: TRBV11-2
j_call: TRBJ2-1
cdr3_aa: CASSYSGGLNEQFF

cdr3_length: 17
v_call: TRBV30
j_call: TRBJ2-7
cdr3_aa: CAWSTSRTSVPLYEQYF

cdr3_length: 13
v_call: TRBV5-1
j_call: TRBJ2-1
cdr3_aa: CASKLDEGGEQFF

cdr3_length: 15
v_call: TRBV5-4
j_call: TRBJ2-1
cdr3_aa: CASSSKEQGENEQFF